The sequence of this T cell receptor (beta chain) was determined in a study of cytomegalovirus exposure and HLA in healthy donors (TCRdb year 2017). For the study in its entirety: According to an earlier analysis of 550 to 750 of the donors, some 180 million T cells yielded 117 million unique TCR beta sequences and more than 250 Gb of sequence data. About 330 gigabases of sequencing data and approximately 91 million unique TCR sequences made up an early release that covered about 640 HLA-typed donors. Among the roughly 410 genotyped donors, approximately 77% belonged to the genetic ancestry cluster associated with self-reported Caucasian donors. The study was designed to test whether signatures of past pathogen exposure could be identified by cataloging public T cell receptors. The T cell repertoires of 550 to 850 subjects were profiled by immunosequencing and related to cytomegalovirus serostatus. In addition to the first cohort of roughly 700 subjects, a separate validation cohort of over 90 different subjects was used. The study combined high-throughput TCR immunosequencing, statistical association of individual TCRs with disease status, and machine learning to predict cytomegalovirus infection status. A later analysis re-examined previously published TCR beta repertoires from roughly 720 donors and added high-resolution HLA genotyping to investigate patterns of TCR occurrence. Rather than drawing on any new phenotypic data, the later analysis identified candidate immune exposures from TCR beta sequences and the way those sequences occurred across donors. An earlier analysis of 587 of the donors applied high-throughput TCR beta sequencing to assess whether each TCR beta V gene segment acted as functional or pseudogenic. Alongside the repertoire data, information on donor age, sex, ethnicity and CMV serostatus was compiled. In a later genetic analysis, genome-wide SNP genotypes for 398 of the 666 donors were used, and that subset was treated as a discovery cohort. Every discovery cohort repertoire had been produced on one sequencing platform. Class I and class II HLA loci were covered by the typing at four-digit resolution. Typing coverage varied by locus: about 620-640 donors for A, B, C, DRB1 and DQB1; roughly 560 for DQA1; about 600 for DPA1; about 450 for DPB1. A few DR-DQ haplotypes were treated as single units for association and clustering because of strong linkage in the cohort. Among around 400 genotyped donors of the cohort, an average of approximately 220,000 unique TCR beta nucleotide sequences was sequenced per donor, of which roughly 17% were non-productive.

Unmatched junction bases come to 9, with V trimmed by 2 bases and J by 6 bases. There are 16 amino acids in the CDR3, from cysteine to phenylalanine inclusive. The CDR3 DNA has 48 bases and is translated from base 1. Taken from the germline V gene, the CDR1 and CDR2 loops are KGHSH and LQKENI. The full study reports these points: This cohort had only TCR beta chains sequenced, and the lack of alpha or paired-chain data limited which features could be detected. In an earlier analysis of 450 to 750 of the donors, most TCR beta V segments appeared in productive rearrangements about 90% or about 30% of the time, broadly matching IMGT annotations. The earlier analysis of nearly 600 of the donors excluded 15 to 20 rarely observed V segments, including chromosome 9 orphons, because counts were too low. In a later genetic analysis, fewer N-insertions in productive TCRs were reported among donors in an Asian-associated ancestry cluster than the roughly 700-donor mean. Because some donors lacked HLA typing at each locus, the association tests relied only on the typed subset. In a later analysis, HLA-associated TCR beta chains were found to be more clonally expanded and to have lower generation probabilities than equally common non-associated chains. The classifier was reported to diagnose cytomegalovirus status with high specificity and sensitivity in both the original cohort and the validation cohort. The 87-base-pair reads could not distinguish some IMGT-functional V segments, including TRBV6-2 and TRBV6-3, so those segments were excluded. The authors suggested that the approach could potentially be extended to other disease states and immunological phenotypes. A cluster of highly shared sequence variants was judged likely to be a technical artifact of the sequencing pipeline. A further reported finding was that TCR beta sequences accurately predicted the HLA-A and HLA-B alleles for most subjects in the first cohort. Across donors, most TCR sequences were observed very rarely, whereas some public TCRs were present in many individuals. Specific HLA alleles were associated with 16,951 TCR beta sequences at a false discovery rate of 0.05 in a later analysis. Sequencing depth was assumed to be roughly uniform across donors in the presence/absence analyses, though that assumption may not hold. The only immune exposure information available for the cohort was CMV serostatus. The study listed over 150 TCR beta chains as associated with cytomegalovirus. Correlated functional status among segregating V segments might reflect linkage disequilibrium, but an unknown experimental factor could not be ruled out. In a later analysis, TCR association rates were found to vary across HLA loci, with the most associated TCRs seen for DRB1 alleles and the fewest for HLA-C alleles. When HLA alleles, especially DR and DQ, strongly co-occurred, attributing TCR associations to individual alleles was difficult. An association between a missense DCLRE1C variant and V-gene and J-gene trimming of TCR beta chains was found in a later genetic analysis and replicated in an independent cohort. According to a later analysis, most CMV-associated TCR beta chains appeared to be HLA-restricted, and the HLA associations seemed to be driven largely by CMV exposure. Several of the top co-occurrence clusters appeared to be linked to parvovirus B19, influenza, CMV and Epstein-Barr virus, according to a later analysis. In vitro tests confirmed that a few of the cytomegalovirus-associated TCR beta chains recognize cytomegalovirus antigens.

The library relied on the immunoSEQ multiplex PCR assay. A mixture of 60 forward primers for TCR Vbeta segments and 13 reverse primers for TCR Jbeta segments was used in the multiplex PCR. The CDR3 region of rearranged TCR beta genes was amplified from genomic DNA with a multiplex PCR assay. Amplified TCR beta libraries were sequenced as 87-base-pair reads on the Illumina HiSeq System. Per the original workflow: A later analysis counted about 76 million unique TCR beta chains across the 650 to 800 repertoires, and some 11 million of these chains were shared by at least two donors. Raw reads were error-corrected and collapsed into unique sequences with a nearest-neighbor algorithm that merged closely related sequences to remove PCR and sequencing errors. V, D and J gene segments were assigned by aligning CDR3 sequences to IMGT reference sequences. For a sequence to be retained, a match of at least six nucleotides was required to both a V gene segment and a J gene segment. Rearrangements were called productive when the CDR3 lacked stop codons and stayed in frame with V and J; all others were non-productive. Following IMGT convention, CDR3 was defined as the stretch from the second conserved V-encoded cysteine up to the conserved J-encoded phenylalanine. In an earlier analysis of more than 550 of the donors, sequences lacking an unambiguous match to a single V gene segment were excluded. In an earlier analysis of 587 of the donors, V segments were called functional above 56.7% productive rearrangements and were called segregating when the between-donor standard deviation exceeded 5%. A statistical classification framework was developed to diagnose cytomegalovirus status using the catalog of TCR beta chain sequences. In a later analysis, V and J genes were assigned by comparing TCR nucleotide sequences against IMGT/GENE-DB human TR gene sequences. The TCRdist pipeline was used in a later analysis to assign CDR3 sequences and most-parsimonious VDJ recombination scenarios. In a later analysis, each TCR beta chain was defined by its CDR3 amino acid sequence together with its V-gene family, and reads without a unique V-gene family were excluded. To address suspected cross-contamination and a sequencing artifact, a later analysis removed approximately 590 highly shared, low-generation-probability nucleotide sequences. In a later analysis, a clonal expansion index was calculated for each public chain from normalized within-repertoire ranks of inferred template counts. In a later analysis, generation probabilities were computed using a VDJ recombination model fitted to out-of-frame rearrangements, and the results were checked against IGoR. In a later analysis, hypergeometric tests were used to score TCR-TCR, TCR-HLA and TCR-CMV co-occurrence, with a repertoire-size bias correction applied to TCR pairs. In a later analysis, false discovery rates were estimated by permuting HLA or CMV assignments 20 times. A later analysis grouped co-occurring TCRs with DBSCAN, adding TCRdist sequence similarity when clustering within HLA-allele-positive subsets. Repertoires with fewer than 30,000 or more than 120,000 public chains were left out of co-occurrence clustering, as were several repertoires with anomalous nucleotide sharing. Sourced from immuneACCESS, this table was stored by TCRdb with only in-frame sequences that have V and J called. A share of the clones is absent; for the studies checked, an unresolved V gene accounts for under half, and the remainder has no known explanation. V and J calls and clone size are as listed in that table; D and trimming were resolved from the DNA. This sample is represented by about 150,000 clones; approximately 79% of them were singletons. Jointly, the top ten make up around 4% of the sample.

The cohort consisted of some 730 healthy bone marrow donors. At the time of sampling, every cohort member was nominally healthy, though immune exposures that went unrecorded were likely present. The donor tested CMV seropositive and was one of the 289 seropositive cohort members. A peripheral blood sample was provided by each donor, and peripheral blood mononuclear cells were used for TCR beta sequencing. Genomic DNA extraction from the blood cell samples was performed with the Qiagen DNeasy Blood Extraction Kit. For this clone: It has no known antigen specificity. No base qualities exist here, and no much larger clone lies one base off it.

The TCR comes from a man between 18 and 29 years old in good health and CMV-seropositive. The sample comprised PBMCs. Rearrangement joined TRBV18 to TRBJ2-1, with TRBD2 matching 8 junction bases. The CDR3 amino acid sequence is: CASSPTRAGVLNEQFF. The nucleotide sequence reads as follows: TGTGCCAGCTCACCAACACGAGCGGGAGTCCTCAATGAGCAGTTCTTC.